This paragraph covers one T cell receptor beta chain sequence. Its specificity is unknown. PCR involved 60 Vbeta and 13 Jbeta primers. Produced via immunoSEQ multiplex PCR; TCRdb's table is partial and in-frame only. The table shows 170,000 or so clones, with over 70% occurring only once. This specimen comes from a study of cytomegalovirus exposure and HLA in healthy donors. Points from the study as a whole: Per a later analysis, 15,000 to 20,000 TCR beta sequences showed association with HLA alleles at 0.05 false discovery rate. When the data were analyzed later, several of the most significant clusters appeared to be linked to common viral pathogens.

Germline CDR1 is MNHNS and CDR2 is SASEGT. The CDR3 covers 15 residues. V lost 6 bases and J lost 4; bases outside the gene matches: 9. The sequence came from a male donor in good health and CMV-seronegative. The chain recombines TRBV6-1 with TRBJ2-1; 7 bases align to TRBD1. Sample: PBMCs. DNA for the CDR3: TGTGCCAGCAGCCACGGACAGGAAAGGTACAATGAGCAGTTCTTC. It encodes CASSHGQERYNEQFF.